These 31 T cell receptor beta chains share one sample of origin, sequenced in a study of T cells in Graves' hyperthyroidism and ophthalmopathy. Amplified regions were TCR beta CDR3 sequences from RNA transcripts. Initially, a first-round RT-PCR of the TCR CDR3 employed the HTBI primer set. TCRdb analysed the multiplex PCR reads with MiXCR anew, one entry per CDR3 protein. The repertoire includes about 480,000 distinct CDR3 sequences, 24% of them detected once, and over 9% sits in the top ten. The sequenced sample consisted of blood. These receptors originate from a woman aged 25 to 39 with Graves' ophthalmopathy.

This clonotype was picked up many times. V gene TRBV12-3 or TRBV12-4 combines with J gene TRBJ2-5, with D hard to call. V shed 4 bases and J shed 3 bases, with 6 bases lying between them. This CDR3 is built from 12 residues. CDR3 DNA: TGTGCCAGCAGTTCCCTTGAAGAGACCCAGTACTTC. Translating it yields CASSSLEETQYF.

This clonotype was counted between two and nine times. The genes are TRBV4-1 and TRBJ1-6; TRBD1 aligns across 10 bases. V shed 1 base and J 11 bases; nucleotides not matched to a gene: 5. CDR1 is MGHRA and CDR2 is YSYEKL in the germline V gene. CDR3 size: 15 residues. CDR3 nucleotide sequence: TGCGCCAGCAGCCAAGGACAGGGGGCCGTGGCACCCCTCCACTTT. Translating it yields CASSQGQGAVAPLHF.

This clonotype has just a few counts. This rearrangement joins TRBV29-1 to TRBJ1-2; the match to TRBD1 covers 7 bases. CDR1 is SQVTM and CDR2 is ANQGSEA in the germline V gene. After removal of 3 bases from V and 7 bases from J, the junction contained 5 bases not matched to a gene. CDR3 length: 12 amino acids. CDR3 coding DNA: TGCAGCGTTGACCCTAGACAGGGTGGCTACACCTTC. Translated, it gives CSVDPRQGGYTF.

The genes are TRBV7-2 and TRBJ2-7; possible D gene TRBD1, 5 bases. The CDR3 covers 14 residues. Trimming took 2 bases from V and 3 from J, leaving 11 bases between them. Germline V gives CDR1 SGHTA, CDR2 FQGNSA. Here the CDR3 DNA reads TGTGCCAGCAGCTTATCGCCCCAGGGCTACGAGCAGTACTTC. Its protein product is CASSLSPQGYEQYF.

This clonotype came up many times. This chain uses TRBV6-5 with TRBJ1-1, with a weak D call TRBD1 (5 bases). The CDR3 runs 15 residues. The V and J ends lost 0 bases and 6 bases respectively, with 14 bases between them. The germline CDR1 and CDR2 sequences are MNHEY and SVGAGI. For the CDR3, the DNA is TGTGCCAGCAGTTACTCGTCAGGGCCGATGGCTGAAGCTTTCTTT. It encodes CASSYSSGPMAEAFF.

This clonotype was observed many times. The chain recombines TRBV28 with TRBJ1-2; D call uncertain. Trimming cost V 7 bases and J 3 bases, with 21 bases left between them. There are 16 residues in the CDR3. Germline V gene lookup returns CDR1 MDHEN and CDR2 SYDVKM. The DNA of the CDR3 is TGTGCCAGCACCCCCCGGGGTGGCAGAGTTCACTATGGCTACACCTTC. Protein sequence: CASTPRGGRVHYGYTF.

This clonotype has at least ten counts. The V and J genes are TRBV20-1 and TRBJ2-7; perhaps D is TRBD1 or TRBD2 (5 bases each). CDR3 length equals 14 residues. Germline CDR1 is DFQATT and CDR2 is SNEGSKA (reference sequence). V lost 8 bases to trimming and J lost 0 bases, with 17 bases between them. The CDR3 loop reads CSTTGRLSSYEQYF. Here the CDR3 DNA reads TGCAGTACGACGGGACGACTGAGCTCCTACGAGCAGTACTTC.

In this sample, this clonotype turned up a few times. At one end, the junction sequence differs from germline, possibly due to a read error. The rearrangement joins TRBV14 to TRBJ1-2; unclear D gene. CDR3 length: 14 residues. Germline V gene sequence: CDR1 SGHDN, CDR2 FVKESK. The CDR3 protein is CASSQDFRPYGYTF. CDR3 in DNA: TGTGCCAGCAGCCAAGATTTCAGACCCTATGGTTACACCTTC.

In its sample, this clonotype was seen many times. The chain couples TRBV5-1 to TRBJ2-2; D possibly corresponds to TRBD2 (5 bases). CDR1 is SGHRS and CDR2 is YFSETQ in the germline V gene. The V end lost 0 bases, the J end lost 4 bases, and 10 bases lay between the germline ends. The length of the CDR3 is 15 residues. CDR3 in DNA: TGCGCCAGCAGCTTGGGGGTTGCGGGCACCGGGGAGCTGTTTTTT. Translating it yields CASSLGVAGTGELFF. The full variable domain, in which reference TRBV5-1 and TRBJ2-2 provide the parts outside the CDR3, is KAGVTQTPRYLIKTRGQQVTLSCSPISGHRSVSWYQQTPGQGLQFLFEYFSETQRNKGNFPGRFSGRQFSNSRSEMNVSTLELGDSALYLCASSLGVAGTGELFFGEGSRLTVL.

This chain connects TRBV30 to TRBJ2-2; D unresolved. The germline V and J ends were trimmed by 5 bases and 4 bases, with 17 bases remaining between them. The CDR3 covers 15 residues. Germline V gene sequence: CDR1 GTSNPN, CDR2 SVGIG (reference sequence). The CDR3 sequence: CAWVGRKRSTGELFF. The CDR3 DNA follows: TGTGCCTGGGTGGGCCGAAAGAGGAGCACCGGGGAGCTGTTTTTT. Variable domain in full (rest from reference TRBV30 and TRBJ2-2): SQTIHQWPATLVQPVGSPLSLECTVEGTSNPNLYWYRQAAGRGLQLLFYSVGIGQISSEVPQNLSASRPQDRQFILSSKKLLLSDSGFYLCAWVGRKRSTGELFFGEGSRLTVL.

This clonotype was seen at least ten times. This rearrangement joins TRBV12-3 or TRBV12-4 to TRBJ1-1; 10 nucleotides line up with TRBD1. After removal of 1 base from V and 6 bases from J, the junction contained 14 bases not matched to a gene. The CDR3 contains 18 residues. The CDR3 protein is CASSLEYGTGEGRAEAFF. CDR3 DNA sequence: TGTGCCAGCAGTTTAGAATACGGGACAGGGGAAGGGAGGGCTGAAGCTTTCTTT.

The V and J genes are TRBV6-5 and TRBJ1-2; D unclear. Germline CDR1 MNHEY, CDR2 SVGAGI. V was clipped by 2 bases and J by 1 base, with 8 bases between them. This CDR3 has 14 residues. Written as DNA, the CDR3 is TGTGCCAGCAGTTACGCAGCGATTAACTATGGCTACACCTTC. Protein product: CASSYAAINYGYTF.

This chain links TRBV14 with TRBJ1-2; no firm D call. In germline, CDR1 is SGHDN, CDR2 FVKESK. The CDR3 runs to 14 residues. V shed 4 bases and J shed 3 bases, with 12 bases lying between them. CDR3 region: CASSPGWWDYGYTF. CDR3 coding DNA: TGTGCCAGCAGCCCCGGGTGGTGGGACTATGGCTACACCTTC.

This clonotype was picked up many times. The V gene is TRBV19, the J gene TRBJ1-2, with TRBD1 matching over 10 bases. CDR3 length: 15 residues. In germline, CDR1 is LNHDA, CDR2 SQIVND (reference sequence). Trimming took 6 bases from V and 0 from J; bases not matched to a gene: 4. DNA for the CDR3: TGTGCCAGTAGGAACGGACAGGGGGCTAACTATGGCTACACCTTC. Its protein is CASRNGQGANYGYTF. Full variable domain (missing parts from reference TRBV19 and TRBJ1-2): DGGITQSPKYLFRKEGQNVTLSCEQNLNHDAMYWYRQDPGQGLRLIYYSQIVNDFQKGDIAEGYSVSREKKESFPLTVTSAQKNPTAFYLCASRNGQGANYGYTFGSGTRLTVV.

The chain couples TRBV19 to TRBJ2-6; D is unresolved. Germline lookup yields CDR1 LNHDA and CDR2 SQIVND (reference sequence). V lost 4 bases, J lost 0 bases, and 7 bases lay in between. The CDR3 spans 15 residues. The CDR3 is CASSNTGSGANVLTF. The CDR3 DNA reads TGTGCCAGTAGTAATACGGGCTCTGGGGCCAACGTCCTGACTTTC.

The sample holds many counts of this clonotype. The chain employs TRBV29-1 and TRBJ1-5, with D possibly TRBD1 on 5 matching bases. CDR3 length: 13 residues. With 4 bases removed from V and 6 bases from J, the gap between germline ends came to 13 bases. The germline V gene encodes CDR1 SQVTM and CDR2 ANQGSEA. The CDR3 DNA follows: TGCAGCGTTGTCATCGGGGCCGGTCAGCCCCAGCATTTT. The encoded protein is CSVVIGAGQPQHF.

The chain has TRBV9 and TRBJ2-5; TRBD2 matches at 10 bases. The germline CDR1 and CDR2 sequences are SGDLS and YYNGEE. The CDR3 sequence is 15 residues long. After removal of 3 bases from V and 5 bases from J, the junction contained 7 bases not matched to a gene. The CDR3 sequence: CASSGASGGRETQYF. The CDR3 DNA reads TGTGCCAGCAGCGGCGCTAGCGGGGGCCGGGAGACCCAGTACTTC.

This chain uses TRBV2 with TRBJ1-2, with TRBD1 matching 7 bases. Germline-derived CDR1 and CDR2 are SNHLY and FYNNEI. V shed 6 bases and J 8 bases; nucleotides not matched to a gene: 15. This CDR3 has 15 amino acids. CDR3 amino acids: CASSQPQGEKGGYTF. The DNA of the CDR3 is TGTGCCAGCAGCCAACCCCAGGGGGAAAAGGGAGGCTACACCTTC.

This clonotype came up a few times. The chain is built from TRBV6-1 and TRBJ1-2, with 11 bases fitting TRBD1. The V gene end was trimmed by 9 bases and the J gene end by 5 bases; junction bases not matched to a gene: 11. Germline CDR1 MNHNS, CDR2 SASEGT. This CDR3 has 15 amino acids. The CDR3 DNA follows: TGTGCCAGGCAGGCCGAGGGGACAGGGGGATATGGCTACACCTTC. Amino acid sequence: CARQAEGTGGYGYTF.

The chain recombines TRBV2 with TRBJ1-3; D ambiguous. Trimming cost V 4 bases and J 8 bases, with 9 bases left between them. There are 12 residues in the CDR3. Germline-derived CDR1 and CDR2 are SNHLY and FYNNEI. CDR3 in amino acids: CASSVADYTIYF. DNA for the CDR3: TGTGCCAGCAGTGTAGCGGACTACACCATATATTTT. The variable domain in full, completed from reference TRBV2 and TRBJ1-3, reads EPEVTQTPSHQVTQMGQEVILRCVPISNHLYFYWYRQILGQKVEFLVSFYNNEISEKSEIFDDQFSVERPDGSNFTLKIRSTKLEDSAMYFCASSVADYTIYFGEGSWLTVV.

This clonotype was seen many times. V and J are TRBV12-3 or TRBV12-4 and TRBJ2-7, with D unresolved. This CDR3 spans 13 amino acids. Trimming cost V 4 bases and J 0 bases, with 7 bases left between them. CDR3 region: CASSSPGSYEQYF. The CDR3 DNA is TGTGCCAGCAGTTCGCCAGGCTCCTACGAGCAGTACTTC.

Of note for this clonotype: A much larger clone is a single base away; this may be a read error. This chain joins TRBV11-2 and TRBJ1-2, with D unclear. The CDR3 spans 15 residues. V was clipped by 2 bases and J by 0 bases, with 10 bases between them. Germline-derived CDR1 and CDR2 are SGHAT and FQNNGV. For the CDR3, the DNA is TGTGCCAGCAGCTTAATGGACGGTTCTAACTATGGCTACACCTTC. Encoded protein: CASSLMDGSNYGYTF.

CDR3 loop: CASSYSGEKQGAGETQYF. The CDR3 region has the DNA TGTGCCAGCAGTTACTCGGGCGAAAAGCAGGGGGCGGGAGAGACCCAGTACTTC. V gene TRBV6-5 combines with J gene TRBJ2-5; 8 nucleotides agree with TRBD1. After removal of 0 bases from V and 4 bases from J, the junction contained 13 bases not matched to a gene. CDR3 length equals 18 residues. CDR1 is MNHEY and CDR2 is SVGAGI in the germline V gene.

A few counts support this clonotype. This chain links TRBV19 with TRBJ2-2; D is uncertain. The CDR3 has 14 amino acids. Germline lookup yields CDR1 LNHDA and CDR2 SQIVND (reference sequence). With 7 bases removed from V and 1 base from J, the gap between germline ends came to 10 bases. CDR3 amino acids: CASMFGRNTGELFF. Written as DNA, the CDR3 is TGTGCCAGTATGTTCGGGCGGAACACCGGGGAGCTGTTTTTT.

The rearrangement links TRBV6-8 to TRBJ2-5; TRBD1 might be the D (5 bases). The CDR3 has 12 amino acids. The germline V gene has CDR1 MNHGY and CDR2 SAAAGT. CDR3 amino acids: CVISAGLETQYF. Written as DNA, the CDR3 is TGTGTCATCAGTGCAGGGTTAGAGACCCAGTACTTC.

The chain couples TRBV9 to TRBJ1-5; 11 nucleotides align to TRBD1. V was clipped by 0 bases and J by 7 bases; unmatched bases: 3. The CDR3 runs 15 residues. Per germline, CDR1 SGDLS and CDR2 YYNGEE. CDR3 DNA: TGTGCCAGCAGCGTAGGGACAGGGGGCAGCCAGCCCCAGCATTTT. Protein: CASSVGTGGSQPQHF.

Ten or more counts support this clonotype. A clone one base away is much larger, so this may be a read error. The V and J genes are TRBV7-9 and TRBJ2-5; no definite D call. The CDR3 runs 15 residues. CDR1 SEHNR and CDR2 FQNEAQ come from the germline V gene (reference sequence). CDR3 in amino acids: CASSFTLGYQETRYF. In DNA form, the CDR3 reads TGTGCCAGCAGCTTTACCCTGGGGTACCAAGAGACCCGGTACTTC. Based on the CDR3 plus reference TRBV7-9 and TRBJ2-5, the full variable domain is DTGVSQNPRHKITKRGQNVTFRCDPISEHNRLYWYRQTLGQGPEFLTYFQNEAQLEKSRLLSDRFSAERPKGSFSTLEIQRTEQGDSAMYLCASSFTLGYQETRYFGPGTRLLVL.

The rearrangement uses TRBV6-5 and TRBJ1-2; D may be TRBD1 (6 bases). CDR1 is MNHEY and CDR2 is SVGAGI in the germline V gene. CDR3 size: 15 residues. V lost 2 bases, J lost 4 bases, and 14 bases lay in between. The CDR3 region is CASSYMAGEGYGYTF. The CDR3, as DNA: TGTGCCAGCAGTTACATGGCAGGGGAAGGCTATGGCTACACCTTC.

This clonotype was detected only once. The gene calls are TRBV12-3 or TRBV12-4 and TRBJ2-7, with a weak D call TRBD2 (5 bases). The V end lost 5 bases, the J end lost 6 bases, and 14 bases lay between the germline ends. The length of the CDR3 is 13 residues. The CDR3 region is CASSLNFGGEQYF. For the CDR3, the DNA is TGTGCCAGCAGTCTTAATTTTGGAGGCGAGCAGTACTTC.

This clonotype was detected only a few times. The rearrangement uses TRBV28 and TRBJ2-5, with D perhaps TRBD2 (7 bases). Between the trimmed V and J ends, which lost 7 bases and 4 bases, there was a span of 19 bases. The germline V gene has CDR1 MDHEN and CDR2 SYDVKM. The CDR3 consists of 15 residues. The CDR3 DNA follows: TGTGCCAGCACACCGAACGGGGGGCTCGGAGAGACCCAGTACTTC. Protein sequence: CASTPNGGLGETQYF.

The genes are TRBV20-1 and TRBJ1-5; 8 bases align to TRBD1. Trimming took 6 bases from V and 4 from J; bases not matched to a gene: 8. Germline V gene lookup returns CDR1 DFQATT and CDR2 SNEGSKA (reference sequence). This CDR3 has 14 amino acids. The DNA of the CDR3 is TGCAGTGCCAATGGGGACAGGAGGAATCAGCCCCAGCATTTT. Protein sequence: CSANGDRRNQPQHF.